These T cell receptor beta chains were read from a single sample in a study of T cell repertoires in cytomegalovirus infection. Each CDR3 protein is one row after TCRdb ran MiXCR on the reads. The repertoire consists of 200,000 to 300,000 distinct CDR3 sequences, with approximately 9% occurring once and the leading ten covering around 16%. Specimen: PBMCs. Receptor source: a human donor in good health (CMV status not recorded). Some clones in this sample may be carry-over from other donors' samples. Each CDR3 is given with its conserved first and last residue. A D gene is named only where the DNA matches it firmly. Clone size is shown for a subset of rows, as once, few, many or a class of expanded clone.

D gene: -
V gene: TRBV7-2
clone size: many
J gene: TRBJ1-1
CDR3 DNA: TGTGCCAGCAGCCCGATGGGGTGGGGGGGGGTATCGAACACTGAAGCTTTCTTT
CDR3 protein: CASSPMGWGGVSNTEAFF

D gene: TRBD1
V gene: TRBV7-6
clone size: -
J gene: TRBJ2-3
CDR3 DNA: TGTGCCAGCAGACTTGGACAGGCAACAGATACGCAGTATTTT
CDR3 protein: CASRLGQATDTQYF

D gene: TRBD1
V gene: TRBV20-1
clone size: few
J gene: TRBJ2-7
CDR3 DNA: TGCAGTGCGGCGGGACAGGGGGACTACGAGCAGTACTTC
CDR3 protein: CSAAGQGDYEQYF

D gene: -
V gene: TRBV6-2/TRBV6-3
clone size: many
J gene: TRBJ2-1
CDR3 DNA: TGTGCCAGCAGTTACCGACCGAACAATGAGCAGTTCTTC
CDR3 protein: CASSYRPNNEQFF

D gene: -
V gene: TRBV20-1
clone size: -
J gene: TRBJ1-6
CDR3 DNA: TGCAGTGCTAGATACGACTCCTATAATTCACCCCTCCACTTT
CDR3 protein: CSARYDSYNSPLHF

D gene: -
V gene: TRBV27
clone size: many
J gene: TRBJ1-1
CDR3 DNA: TGTGCCAGCAGTTCCTTACAGGGCTTCATGAACACTGAAGCTTTCTTT
CDR3 protein: CASSSLQGFMNTEAFF

D gene: -
V gene: TRBV5-1
clone size: -
J gene: TRBJ1-1
CDR3 DNA: TGCGCCAGCAGCTTCGAGGGGCCCATGAACACTGAAGCTTTCTTT
CDR3 protein: CASSFEGPMNTEAFF

D gene: -
V gene: TRBV28
clone size: few
J gene: TRBJ2-4
CDR3 DNA: TGTGCCATCCCTCAGGGGACCATAGCCAAAAACATTCAGTACTTC
CDR3 protein: CAIPQGTIAKNIQYF

D gene: TRBD1
V gene: TRBV7-8
clone size: many
J gene: TRBJ2-5
CDR3 DNA: TGTGCCAGCAGCCCCCGGACAGGGGCCGCGGGTGAGACCCAGTACTTC
CDR3 protein: CASSPRTGAAGETQYF

D gene: -
V gene: TRBV7-2
clone size: many
J gene: TRBJ2-3
CDR3 DNA: TGTGCCAGCAGCACCCTGTCGCCAGATACGCAGTATTTT
CDR3 protein: CASSTLSPDTQYF

D gene: TRBD2
V gene: TRBV7-2
clone size: many
J gene: TRBJ2-3
CDR3 DNA: TGTGCCAGCAGCTTAAAGACTAGCGGGGCCACTCAGCATACGCAGTATTTT
CDR3 protein: CASSLKTSGATQHTQYF

D gene: -
V gene: TRBV20-1
clone size: -
J gene: TRBJ2-3
CDR3 DNA: TGCAGTGCTAGAGATAGCCCCCTGTGGGAGAGGACAGATACGCAGTATTTT
CDR3 protein: CSARDSPLWERTDTQYF

D gene: -
V gene: TRBV7-2
clone size: many
J gene: TRBJ2-7
CDR3 DNA: TGTGCCAGCAGCTCCCGGGAGAGGTCCACTACGGGGGAGCAGTACTTC
CDR3 protein: CASSSRERSTTGEQYF

D gene: -
V gene: TRBV7-2
clone size: many
J gene: TRBJ1-3
CDR3 DNA: TGTGCCAGCAGCTTAGGGGGTACAGGTACCTCTGGAAACACCATATATTTT
CDR3 protein: CASSLGGTGTSGNTIYF

D gene: -
V gene: TRBV10-3
clone size: few
J gene: TRBJ1-1
CDR3 DNA: TGTGCCATCAGTGACCCTGAAAGGGACGGGAACACTGAAGCTTTCTTT
CDR3 protein: CAISDPERDGNTEAFF

D gene: -
V gene: TRBV28
clone size: -
J gene: TRBJ1-3
CDR3 DNA: TGTGCCAGCAGTTCGCCCCGGAGGACTGGAAACACCATATATTTT
CDR3 protein: CASSSPRRTGNTIYF

D gene: -
V gene: TRBV7-2
clone size: many
J gene: TRBJ2-1
CDR3 DNA: TGTGCCAGCAGCCCTCGGACCCTTATAAACAATGAGCAGTTCTTC
CDR3 protein: CASSPRTLINNEQFF

D gene: -
V gene: TRBV2
clone size: -
J gene: TRBJ1-5
CDR3 DNA: TGTGCCAGCAGTGGGGACCGGGAACAGCCCCAGCATTTT
CDR3 protein: CASSGDREQPQHF

D gene: TRBD1
V gene: TRBV7-2
clone size: many
J gene: TRBJ2-6
CDR3 DNA: TGTGCCAGCAGCGCCGACAGGGCTGGGGCCAACGTCCTGACTTTC
CDR3 protein: CASSADRAGANVLTF

D gene: -
V gene: TRBV6-6
clone size: -
J gene: TRBJ2-3
CDR3 DNA: TGTGCCAGCAGTTATGGCAGCCTCAGCACAGATACGCAGTATTTT
CDR3 protein: CASSYGSLSTDTQYF

D gene: -
V gene: TRBV5-4
clone size: many
J gene: TRBJ2-3
CDR3 DNA: TGTGCCAGCAGCTTGCTTAGTCTAGATACGCAGTATTTT
CDR3 protein: CASSLLSLDTQYF

D gene: -
V gene: TRBV20-1
clone size: -
J gene: TRBJ1-5
CDR3 DNA: TGCAGTGCTCAAACCAGGGCAGGGGATCAGCCCCAGCATTTT
CDR3 protein: CSAQTRAGDQPQHF

D gene: -
V gene: TRBV12-3/TRBV12-4
clone size: many
J gene: TRBJ2-5
CDR3 DNA: TGTGCCAGCAGTTCTTTTCAAGAGACCCAGTACTTC
CDR3 protein: CASSSFQETQYF

D gene: -
V gene: TRBV25-1
clone size: few
J gene: TRBJ2-3
CDR3 DNA: TGTGCCAGCAAGGCTCACGACTCCTACTCTTACACAGATACGCAGTATTTT
CDR3 protein: CASKAHDSYSYTDTQYF

D gene: TRBD1
V gene: TRBV29-1
clone size: few
J gene: TRBJ2-5
CDR3 DNA: TGCAGCGCCGACAGGGAAGAGACCCAGTACTTC
CDR3 protein: CSADREETQYF

D gene: -
V gene: TRBV11-2
clone size: few
J gene: TRBJ1-1
CDR3 DNA: TGTGCCAGCAGCGTGGACCGATTGAACACTGAAGCTTTCTTT
CDR3 protein: CASSVDRLNTEAFF

D gene: -
V gene: TRBV18
clone size: few
J gene: TRBJ2-3
CDR3 DNA: TGTGCCAGCTCACCACGGGGAGCAGATACGCAGTATTTT
CDR3 protein: CASSPRGADTQYF

D gene: -
V gene: TRBV7-2
clone size: many
J gene: TRBJ1-2
CDR3 DNA: TGTGCGACGGGGGGCAAGGGCTATGGCTACACCTTC
CDR3 protein: CATGGKGYGYTF

D gene: -
V gene: TRBV6-4
clone size: -
J gene: TRBJ1-3
CDR3 DNA: TGTGCCAGCAGTGAAGAGGCGGGTTTTGGAAACACCATATATTTT
CDR3 protein: CASSEEAGFGNTIYF

D gene: -
V gene: TRBV7-2
clone size: many
J gene: TRBJ2-2
CDR3 DNA: TGTGCCAGCAGCTTAGTTCGGACGGTGAACACCGGGGAGCTGTTTTTT
CDR3 protein: CASSLVRTVNTGELFF

D gene: -
V gene: TRBV12-3/TRBV12-4
clone size: many
J gene: TRBJ1-4
CDR3 DNA: TGTGCCAGCAGGCGGGATGCAACTAATGAAAAACTGTTTTTT
CDR3 protein: CASRRDATNEKLFF

D gene: -
V gene: TRBV7-2
clone size: few
J gene: TRBJ2-5
CDR3 DNA: TGTGCCAGCAGCATCCGCCGACAAGAGACCCAGTACTTC
CDR3 protein: CASSIRRQETQYF

D gene: TRBD2
V gene: TRBV23-1
clone size: -
J gene: TRBJ2-2
CDR3 DNA: TGCGCCAGCAGTCAATTCTCGGGACTAGCGGCGACCGGGGAGCTGTTTTTT
CDR3 protein: CASSQFSGLAATGELFF

D gene: -
V gene: TRBV5-1
clone size: few
J gene: TRBJ2-7
CDR3 DNA: TGCGCCAGCAGCTGGCGGGCTTCCCGGGAGCAGTACTTC
CDR3 protein: CASSWRASREQYF

D gene: -
V gene: TRBV19
clone size: many
J gene: TRBJ2-1
CDR3 DNA: TGTGCCAGTAGTACCCTCCGCGCGGGGTGGTCATACAATGAGCAGTTCTTC
CDR3 protein: CASSTLRAGWSYNEQFF

D gene: -
V gene: TRBV7-2
clone size: many
J gene: TRBJ1-3
CDR3 DNA: TGTGCCAGCAGCTTAGGCCTCGGGGCAGCTGGAAACACCATATATTTT
CDR3 protein: CASSLGLGAAGNTIYF

D gene: TRBD1
V gene: TRBV6-6
clone size: -
J gene: TRBJ1-5
CDR3 DNA: TGTGCCAGCAGTTACTACGGACAGGCCGGCAATCAGTCCCAGCATTTT
CDR3 protein: CASSYYGQAGNQSQHF

D gene: -
V gene: TRBV11-2
clone size: many
J gene: TRBJ2-1
CDR3 DNA: TGTGCCAGCAGCCTGATCACCCCGACTGGCCGGCATGAGCAGTTCTTC
CDR3 protein: CASSLITPTGRHEQFF

D gene: -
V gene: TRBV29-1
clone size: -
J gene: TRBJ2-1
CDR3 DNA: TGCAGCGCCGGCCCCGGAGCGGAGCAGTTCTTC
CDR3 protein: CSAGPGAEQFF

D gene: -
V gene: TRBV7-9
clone size: -
J gene: TRBJ2-1
CDR3 DNA: TGTGCCAGCACACCCAGGGAGGATGAGCAGTTCTTC
CDR3 protein: CASTPREDEQFF

D gene: TRBD1
V gene: TRBV7-2
clone size: many
J gene: TRBJ1-5
CDR3 DNA: TGTGCCAGCAGCCTGACAGGGGGCAAAAGTAATCAGCCCCAGCATTTT
CDR3 protein: CASSLTGGKSNQPQHF

D gene: -
V gene: TRBV7-8
clone size: many
J gene: TRBJ2-5
CDR3 DNA: TGTGCCAGCAGCTTAGAGTCGGAAGAGACCCAGTACTTC
CDR3 protein: CASSLESEETQYF

D gene: -
V gene: TRBV6-2/TRBV6-3
clone size: few
J gene: TRBJ2-2
CDR3 DNA: TGTGCCAGCAGTTACGCTCTAGCCGGGGAGCTGTTTTTT
CDR3 protein: CASSYALAGELFF

D gene: -
V gene: TRBV7-9
clone size: -
J gene: TRBJ2-3
CDR3 DNA: TGTGCCAGCAGCTTAGCGACAGCTGGGACAGATACGCAGTATTTT
CDR3 protein: CASSLATAGTDTQYF

D gene: -
V gene: TRBV7-2
clone size: many
J gene: TRBJ1-2
CDR3 DNA: TGTGCCAGCAGACAAGAGTCGGGGGGGCGCTGGTATGGCTACACCTTC
CDR3 protein: CASRQESGGRWYGYTF

D gene: -
V gene: TRBV6-5
clone size: many
J gene: TRBJ1-3
CDR3 DNA: TGTGCCAGCAGGCCAGGAGGGAACTCTGGAAACACCATATATTTT
CDR3 protein: CASRPGGNSGNTIYF

D gene: TRBD1
V gene: TRBV7-2
clone size: many
J gene: TRBJ2-3
CDR3 DNA: TGTGCCAGCAGCAAGACAGGGGGCTACGAATATTTT
CDR3 protein: CASSKTGGYEYF

D gene: -
V gene: TRBV20-1
clone size: -
J gene: TRBJ1-1
CDR3 DNA: TGCAGTGCTAGGGGGGGTGTGGAGCTCAAAGCTTTCTTT
CDR3 protein: CSARGGVELKAFF

D gene: -
V gene: TRBV6-1
clone size: many
J gene: TRBJ1-1
CDR3 DNA: TGTGCCAGCAGTGATCAGGGGATTAAGGGAGCTTTCTTT
CDR3 protein: CASSDQGIKGAFF

D gene: -
V gene: TRBV7-2
clone size: many
J gene: TRBJ1-3
CDR3 DNA: TGTGCCAGCAGCTATAGGGGAGGCTCTGGAAACACCATATATTTT
CDR3 protein: CASSYRGGSGNTIYF

D gene: TRBD2
V gene: TRBV4-1
clone size: many
J gene: TRBJ2-3
CDR3 DNA: TGCGCCAGCAGCCTGTCGACTAGCGGGGGCACAGATACGCAGTATTTT
CDR3 protein: CASSLSTSGGTDTQYF

D gene: -
V gene: TRBV28
clone size: many
J gene: TRBJ2-1
CDR3 DNA: TGTGCCAGCAGGGAGGGGGGGAGGAAGCGGGATGAGCAGTTCTTC
CDR3 protein: CASREGGRKRDEQFF

D gene: -
V gene: TRBV7-2
clone size: many
J gene: TRBJ2-2
CDR3 DNA: TGTGCCAGCAGCTTAGGGACGAACACCGGGGAGCTGTTTTTT
CDR3 protein: CASSLGTNTGELFF

D gene: -
V gene: TRBV5-1
clone size: -
J gene: TRBJ2-3
CDR3 DNA: TGCGCCAGCATCCACGAGCGGAGCACAGATACGCAGTATTTT
CDR3 protein: CASIHERSTDTQYF

D gene: -
V gene: TRBV7-8
clone size: many
J gene: TRBJ1-5
CDR3 DNA: TGTGCCAGCAGCCCAGGTGGGCAGGGCCGGCCCTCCTGGAATCAGCCCCAGCATTTT
CDR3 protein: CASSPGGQGRPSWNQPQHF

D gene: -
V gene: TRBV6-6
clone size: many
J gene: TRBJ2-6
CDR3 DNA: TGTGCCAGCAGTTACCTAATAGGCTCTGGGGCCAACGTCCTGACTTTC
CDR3 protein: CASSYLIGSGANVLTF